The rows below give T cell receptor beta chains drawn from one sample of a study of shared clonotypes between healthy human individuals. TCRdb keeps only in-frame clones here, not all; method: immunoSEQ multiplex PCR. The sample records approximately 740,000 clones, over 90% being singletons. Sequencing used naive CD8+ T cells sorted from blood. These receptor sequences come from a man aged 25 to 40 in good health. Both conserved end residues are part of each CDR3. A D gene is named only where the DNA matches it firmly. Part of the rows lack a size; the others show once, few, many or a class for expanded clones.

J: TRBJ1-2
V: TRBV4-3
D: TRBD1
size: once
DNA: TGCGCCAGCAGCCAAGTATTAAGGGACAGGGCCTATGGCTACACCTTC
CDR3: CASSQVLRDRAYGYTF

J: TRBJ1-5
V: TRBV28
D: TRBD1
size: once
DNA: TGTGCCAGCAGGGACAGGGGGGATCAGCCCCAGCATTTT
CDR3: CASRDRGDQPQHF

J: TRBJ2-5
V: TRBV4-3
D: .
size: .
DNA: TGCGCCAGCAGCCAAGATATCCAGGGGGAGACCCAGTACTTC
CDR3: CASSQDIQGETQYF

J: TRBJ2-1
V: TRBV19
D: TRBD1
size: .
DNA: TGTGCCACCGGACAGGGCCTCTCCTACAATGAGCAGTTCTTC
CDR3: CATGQGLSYNEQFF

J: TRBJ2-7
V: TRBV6-1
D: .
size: .
DNA: TGTGCCAGCAAGGAGGGGGCTTCCTACGAGCAGTACTTC
CDR3: CASKEGASYEQYF

J: TRBJ2-7
V: TRBV7-9
D: .
size: .
DNA: TGTGCCAGCAGCCCGCCGACGGGGCAGACTTACGAGCAGTACTTC
CDR3: CASSPPTGQTYEQYF

J: TRBJ2-1
V: TRBV9
D: .
size: few
DNA: TGTGCCAGCAGCCTTCAGGGGTCAGCCAATGAGCAGTTCTTC
CDR3: CASSLQGSANEQFF

J: TRBJ2-3
V: TRBV7-8
D: TRBD2
size: .
DNA: TGTGCCAGCAGCAGCGGGACCACGCCGGATAGGGATACGCAGTATTTT
CDR3: CASSSGTTPDRDTQYF

J: TRBJ2-5
V: TRBV28
D: TRBD2
size: .
DNA: TGTGCCAGCAGTTTGTGGCTAGCGGGAGAAGAGACCCAGTACTTC
CDR3: CASSLWLAGEETQYF

J: TRBJ1-5
V: TRBV28
D: .
size: few
DNA: TGTGCCAGCAGTTTACTCCTCGCGGGGGGCAATCAGCCCCAGCATTTT
CDR3: CASSLLLAGGNQPQHF

J: TRBJ2-5
V: TRBV6-5
D: .
size: .
DNA: TGTGCCAGCTTTTCAGGGTTGGAGACCCAGTACTTC
CDR3: CASFSGLETQYF

J: TRBJ2-2
V: TRBV21-1
D: .
size: .
DNA: TGTGCCAGCAGCAAAGGGGGTCGCCAGGGGACGGACACCGGGGAGCTGTTTTTT
CDR3: CASSKGGRQGTDTGELFF

J: TRBJ1-4
V: TRBV7-9
D: TRBD1
size: .
DNA: TGTGCCAGCAGGGGGGACAGGGGAAATGAAAAACTGTTTTTT
CDR3: CASRGDRGNEKLFF

J: TRBJ2-6
V: TRBV5-5
D: .
size: .
DNA: TGTGCCAGCAGCTTCAGGGAGGCTGGGGCCAACGTCCTGACTTTC
CDR3: CASSFREAGANVLTF

J: TRBJ2-1
V: TRBV4-3
D: .
size: .
DNA: TGCGCCAGCAGCCAAGATCTCGGGGACTTAGACAACAATGAGCAGTTCTTC
CDR3: CASSQDLGDLDNNEQFF

J: TRBJ2-1
V: TRBV5-1
D: TRBD2
size: .
DNA: TGCGCCAGCAGCTCGGGACTAGCGGGAGGTTACAATGAGCAGTTCTTC
CDR3: CASSSGLAGGYNEQFF

J: TRBJ2-1
V: TRBV5-4
D: TRBD2
size: .
DNA: TGTGCCAGCAGCTTACAGCGGGAGTCATACAATGAGCAGTTCTTC
CDR3: CASSLQRESYNEQFF

J: TRBJ2-1
V: TRBV5-1
D: TRBD2
size: .
DNA: TGCGCCAGCAGCTTGACTAGCGGCAATGAGCAGTTCTTC
CDR3: CASSLTSGNEQFF

J: TRBJ2-7
V: TRBV11-2
D: .
size: .
DNA: TGTGCCAGCAGCTACCTCTACGAGCAGTACTTC
CDR3: CASSYLYEQYF

J: TRBJ2-5
V: TRBV9
D: .
size: .
DNA: TGTGCCAGCAGCTCGGCGGGACATCACCAAGAGACCCAGTACTTC
CDR3: CASSSAGHHQETQYF

J: TRBJ1-2
V: TRBV6-5
D: .
size: .
DNA: TGTGCCAGCAGTTACGTAAGGGGAGGCTATGGCTACACCTTC
CDR3: CASSYVRGGYGYTF

J: TRBJ2-1
V: TRBV28
D: TRBD2
size: .
DNA: TGTGCCAGCAGTCCCGGGGGGGGCCGATTAGGCTACAATGAGCAGTTCTTC
CDR3: CASSPGGGRLGYNEQFF

J: TRBJ1-1
V: TRBV7-9
D: TRBD1
size: .
DNA: TGTGCCAGCAGTCCATTGGACAGGGCGGCTGAAGCTTTCTTT
CDR3: CASSPLDRAAEAFF

J: TRBJ2-1
V: TRBV29-1
D: .
size: .
DNA: TGCAGCGCGACAGGTAGCCATGAGCAGTTCTTC
CDR3: CSATGSHEQFF

J: TRBJ1-5
V: TRBV10-3
D: TRBD1
size: .
DNA: TGTGCCATTTCCACCGGGACAGGGGCCAATCAGCCCCAGCATTTT
CDR3: CAISTGTGANQPQHF

J: TRBJ2-7
V: TRBV10-2
D: .
size: .
DNA: TGCGCCAGCAGGGGGGCAGGCTCATCCTACGAGCAGTACTTC
CDR3: CASRGAGSSYEQYF

J: TRBJ1-1
V: TRBV7-2
D: .
size: .
DNA: TGTGCCAGCAGCTTTATGGTCCTAAACACTGAAGCTTTCTTT
CDR3: CASSFMVLNTEAFF